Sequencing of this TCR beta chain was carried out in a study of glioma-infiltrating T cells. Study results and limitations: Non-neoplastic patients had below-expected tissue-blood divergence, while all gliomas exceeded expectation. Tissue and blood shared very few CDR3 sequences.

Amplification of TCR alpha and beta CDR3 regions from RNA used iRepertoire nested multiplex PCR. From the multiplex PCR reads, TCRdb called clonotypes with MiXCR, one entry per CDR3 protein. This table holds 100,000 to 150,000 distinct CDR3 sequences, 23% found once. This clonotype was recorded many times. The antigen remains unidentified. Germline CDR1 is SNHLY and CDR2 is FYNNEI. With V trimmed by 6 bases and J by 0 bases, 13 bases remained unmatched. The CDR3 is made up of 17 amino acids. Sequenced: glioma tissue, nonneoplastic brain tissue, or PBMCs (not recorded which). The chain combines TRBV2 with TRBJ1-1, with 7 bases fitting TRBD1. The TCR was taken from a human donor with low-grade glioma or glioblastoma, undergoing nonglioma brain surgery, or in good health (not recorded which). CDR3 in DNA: TGTGCCAGCAGACCCGACAGGGCGGGGAGGATGAACACTGAAGCTTTCTTT. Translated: CASRPDRAGRMNTEAFF.